The text below deals with one T cell receptor beta chain. The antigen remains undetermined. This entry belongs to a study of cytomegalovirus exposure and HLA in healthy donors. Study-wide findings and caveats: Reportedly, cytomegalovirus status was diagnosed with high sensitivity and specificity. First-cohort TCR clusters were later found to tend to co-occur in the 90 to 150 validation repertoires.

Losses at the gene ends were 5 bases for V and 4 bases for J; bases not matched to a gene: 5. CDR3 length equals 14 residues. The V gene's germline CDR1 is LNHDA and CDR2 SQIVND (reference sequence). The data were produced by immunoSEQ multiplex PCR, yet TCRdb's version contains in-frame clones alone and is incomplete. The sample lists about 160,000 clones, roughly 96% occurring once. The TCR sequence derives from a young woman in good health and CMV-seronegative. Source material: PBMCs. This chain uses TRBV19 with TRBJ2-1; 7 bases are a match to TRBD2. CDR3 sequence: CASSGGLFYNEQFF. CDR3 DNA: TGTGCCAGTAGTGGGGGACTATTTTACAATGAGCAGTTCTTC.